This T cell receptor beta chain appears in the sequencing data of a study of CD8 T cells in ankylosing spondylitis. The sample holds many counts of this clonotype. The target antigen is unknown. This CDR3 contains 15 residues. CDR1 is SGHRS and CDR2 is YFSETQ in the germline V gene. The ends lost 4 bases at V and 9 bases at J; junction bases unmatched: 10. Each TCR beta library was made by quantitative 5'-RACE that incorporated molecular barcodes. Each CDR3 protein gets one entry after TCRdb re-called the 5' RACE reads with MiXCR. The sample shows some 140,000 distinct CDR3 sequences, roughly 6.6% of them seen only once. Study results and caveats: Apparently characteristic of ankylosing spondylitis blood was a TCR beta motif (about eight highly homologous variants). Within matched ankylosing spondylitis synovial fluid, disease-linked clones were reportedly significantly enriched. Prior work had noted some motif variants in reactive arthritis blood and synovial fluid.

The J gene is TRBJ1-6, the V gene TRBV5-1, with TRBD1 matching 7 bases. The sequenced sample was blood, either unsorted or a sorted T cell fraction (not recorded which). This receptor was taken from a female donor with ankylosing spondylitis or in good health (not recorded which). The DNA for the CDR3 is TGCGCCAGCAGCAGCGGGACAGTAGATTCTTCACCCCTCCACTTT. Translation: CASSSGTVDSSPLHF.